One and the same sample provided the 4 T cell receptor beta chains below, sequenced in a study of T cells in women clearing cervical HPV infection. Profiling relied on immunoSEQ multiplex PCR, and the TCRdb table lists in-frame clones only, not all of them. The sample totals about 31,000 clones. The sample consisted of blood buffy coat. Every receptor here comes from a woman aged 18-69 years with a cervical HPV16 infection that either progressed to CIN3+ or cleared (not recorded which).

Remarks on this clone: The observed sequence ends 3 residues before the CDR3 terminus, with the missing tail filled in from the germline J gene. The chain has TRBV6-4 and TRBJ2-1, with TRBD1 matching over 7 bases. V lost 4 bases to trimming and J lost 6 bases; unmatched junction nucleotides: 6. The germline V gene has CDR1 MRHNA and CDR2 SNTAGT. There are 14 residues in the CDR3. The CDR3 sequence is CASSAKTGINEQFF. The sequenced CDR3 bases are TGTGCCAGCAGTGCCAAGACAGGGATCAATGAG.

Partial CDR3 DNA: TGTGCCAGCAGTCAAGACTTGGGC. This translates into CASSQDLG. The whole CDR3 reads CASSQDLGYTF. The V and J genes are TRBV6-1 and TRBJ1-2, with D unclear. The missing CDR3 end, 3 residues past where the read stops, is filled in from the germline J gene. Germline lookup yields CDR1 MNHNS and CDR2 SASEGT. This CDR3 has 11 amino acids.

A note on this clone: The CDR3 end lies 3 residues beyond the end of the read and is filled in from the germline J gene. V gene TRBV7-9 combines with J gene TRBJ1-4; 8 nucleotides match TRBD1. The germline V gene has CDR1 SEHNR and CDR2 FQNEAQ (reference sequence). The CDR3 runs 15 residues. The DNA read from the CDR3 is TGTGCCAGCAGCTCCGGACAGGGCCATAATTCACCA. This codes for CASSSGQGHNSP. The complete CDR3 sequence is CASSSGQGHNSPLFF.

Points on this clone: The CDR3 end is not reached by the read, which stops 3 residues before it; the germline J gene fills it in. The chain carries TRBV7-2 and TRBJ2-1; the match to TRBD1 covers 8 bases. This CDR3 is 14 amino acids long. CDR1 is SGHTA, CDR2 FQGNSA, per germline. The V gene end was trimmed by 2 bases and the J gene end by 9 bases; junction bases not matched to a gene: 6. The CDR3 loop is CASSLSTGEPEQFF. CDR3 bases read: TGTGCCAGCAGCTTATCGACAGGGGAGCCTGAG.